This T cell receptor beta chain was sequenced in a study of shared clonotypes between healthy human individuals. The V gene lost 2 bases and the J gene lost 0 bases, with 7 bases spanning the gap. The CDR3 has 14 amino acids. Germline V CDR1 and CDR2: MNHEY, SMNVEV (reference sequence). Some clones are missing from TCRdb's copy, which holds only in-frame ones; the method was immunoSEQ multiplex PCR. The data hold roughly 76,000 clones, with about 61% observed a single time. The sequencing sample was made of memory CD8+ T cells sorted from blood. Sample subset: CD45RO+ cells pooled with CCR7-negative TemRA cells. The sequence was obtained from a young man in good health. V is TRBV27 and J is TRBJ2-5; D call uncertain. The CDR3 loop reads CASSLHRYQETQYF. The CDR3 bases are TGTGCCAGCAGTTTACACCGTTACCAAGAGACCCAGTACTTC.